The 23 T cell receptor beta chains below come from one sample, sequenced in a study of early stage breast cancer tumors (dated by TCRdb to about 2017). Library preparation was by the immunoSEQ multiplex PCR assay. TCRdb took this table from immuneACCESS and kept in-frame rearrangements with V and J called. Such tables lack part of the clones; where checked against another copy, unresolved V genes explain under half of the gap, and the rest is unexplained. Across this sample there are roughly 60,000 clones, with about 83% seen only once. Of the sample, around 3.2% is held by the ten largest clones. The sequencing input was blood. These receptors were taken from a person aged 25 to 39 with breast cancer.

This chain joins TRBV28 and TRBJ2-3; D ambiguous. This CDR3 comprises 12 residues. The V end lost 5 bases, the J end lost 0 bases, and 3 bases lay between the germline ends. The germline V gene has CDR1 MDHEN and CDR2 SYDVKM. The DNA of the CDR3 is TGTGCCAGCAGTCCTAGCACAGATACGCAGTATTTT. This encodes CASSPSTDTQYF.

The chain is built from TRBV6-4 and TRBJ1-2, with 8 bases identical to TRBD1. CDR1 is MRHNA and CDR2 is SNTAGT in the germline V gene. This CDR3 has 14 residues. V gave up 3 bases and J gave up 6 bases; unmatched junction bases: 6. CDR3 sequence (DNA): TGTGCCAGCAGTGAGACAGGGGATACTCATGGCTACACCTTC. Protein product: CASSETGDTHGYTF.

The gene calls are TRBV7-2 and TRBJ1-5, with 8 bases aligning to TRBD1. The CDR3 sequence is 15 residues long. V lost 5 bases to trimming and J lost 0 bases; unmatched junction nucleotides: 3. From germline, CDR1 is SGHTA and CDR2 FQGNSA. For the CDR3, the DNA is TGTGCCAGCAGCCGGACAGGGAATAGCAATCAGCCCCAGCATTTT. Encoded protein: CASSRTGNSNQPQHF.

V is TRBV29-1 and J is TRBJ2-5; 9 bases are a match to TRBD2. Germline V gene lookup returns CDR1 SQVTM and CDR2 ANQGSEA. There are 12 residues in the CDR3. V shed 7 bases and J 4 bases; nucleotides not matched to a gene: 4. CDR3 nucleotide sequence: TGCAGCGGTAGCGGGAGCGGAGAGACCCAGTACTTC. This translates into CSGSGSGETQYF.

This chain links TRBV6-4 with TRBJ1-2; TRBD1 might be the D (5 bases). The germline V gene has CDR1 MRHNA and CDR2 SNTAGT. V dropped 0 bases and J dropped 8 bases, with 10 bases sitting between them. CDR3 size: 13 residues. The CDR3 is CASSDSGQGGYTF. The CDR3 nucleotides are TGTGCCAGCAGTGACTCGGGGCAGGGAGGCTACACCTTC.

CDR3 DNA sequence: TGTGCCAGCAGCTTGGGACTCACAGATACGCAGTATTTT. Residues: CASSLGLTDTQYF. This chain connects TRBV5-4 to TRBJ2-3; D not resolved. The CDR3 runs to 13 residues. Per germline, CDR1 SGHNT and CDR2 YYREEE (reference sequence). Trimming took off 0 bases at V and 2 bases at J, with 4 bases between the two ends.

This clone was detected once. V is TRBV9 and J is TRBJ2-3; D may match TRBD1 or TRBD2 (6 bases each). The CDR3 runs to 18 residues. V gave up 3 bases and J gave up 2 bases, with 22 bases separating them. Germline-derived CDR1 and CDR2 are SGDLS and YYNGEE. The CDR3 nucleotides are TGTGCCAGCAGCGGATACAAACCGATAGGGGGGAACACAGATACGCAGTATTTT. Translated, it gives CASSGYKPIGGNTDTQYF.

This clone appeared once. This chain connects TRBV10-3 to TRBJ2-1; TRBD2 aligns across 10 bases. V was pared by 5 bases and J by 0 bases, with 4 bases of the junction left unmatched. Looked up from germline, CDR1 is ENHRY and CDR2 is SYGVKD. The CDR3 is 16 residues long. CDR3 in amino acids: CAISLGLASSYNEQFF. CDR3 DNA: TGTGCCATCAGTCTGGGACTAGCGAGCTCCTACAATGAGCAGTTCTTC.

The chain links TRBV4-1 to TRBJ2-1; weak D call: TRBD2 (5 bases). The germline V and J ends were trimmed by 5 bases and 8 bases, with 16 bases remaining between them. In germline, CDR1 is MGHRA, CDR2 YSYEKL. The CDR3 is made up of 14 amino acids. CDR3 sequence: CASSAALAADEQFF. Written as DNA, the CDR3 is TGCGCCAGCAGCGCAGCTCTAGCAGCTGATGAGCAGTTCTTC.

This clone was counted once. The rearrangement joins TRBV4-3 to TRBJ2-7; a weak D match, TRBD1 (6 bases). CDR3 size: 15 residues. Germline CDR1 and CDR2: LGHNA and YSLEER. The germline V and J ends were trimmed by 4 bases and 1 base, with 14 bases remaining between them. CDR3 nucleotides: TGCGCCAGCAGCCCCAGCTCAGGGGCTTCCTACGAGCAGTACTTC. Encoded protein: CASSPSSGASYEQYF.

DNA of the CDR3: TGCGCCAGCAGCCGTGGAGCTCTCGGGTACGAGCAGTACTTC. Residues: CASSRGALGYEQYF. The gene calls are TRBV23-1 and TRBJ2-7; D remains ambiguous. TRBV23-1 is marked as an open reading frame, function uncertain. The V end lost 6 bases, the J end lost 4 bases, and 16 bases lay between the germline ends. There are 14 residues in the CDR3.

The V call is TRBV11-3, the J call TRBJ2-2; D is uncertain. CDR3 size: 12 residues. The germline CDR1 and CDR2 sequences are SGHNT and YENEEA. Trimming pared 5 bases from V and 6 bases from J, leaving 7 bases between. CDR3 sequence reads: CASSRGPGELFF. CDR3 DNA: TGTGCCAGCAGCCGTGGCCCCGGGGAGCTGTTTTTT.

This chain joins TRBV15 and TRBJ2-5; no reliable D call. V was trimmed by 1 base and J by 8 bases, leaving 11 bases between them. This CDR3 is built from 13 residues. Germline values: CDR1 LNHNV, CDR2 YYDKDF (reference sequence). The CDR3 reads CATSRGGTQTQYF. CDR3 nucleotide sequence: TGTGCCACCAGCAGAGGCGGCACCCAAACCCAGTACTTC.

The chain has TRBV7-7 and TRBJ2-1; 12 nucleotides line up with TRBD2. V lost 5 bases to trimming and J lost 2 bases; unmatched junction nucleotides: 4. Germline V gene lookup returns CDR1 SSHAT and CDR2 FNYEAQ (reference sequence). This CDR3 region has 16 residues. The CDR3 DNA reads TGTGCCAGCAGCGTGACTAGCGGGAGCGCCTACAATGAGCAGTTCTTC. Translated: CASSVTSGSAYNEQFF. The complete variable domain, with remaining parts taken from reference TRBV7-7 and TRBJ2-1, reads GAGVSQSPRYKVTKRGQDVTLRCDPISSHATLYWYQQALGQGPEFLTYFNYEAQPDKSGLPSDRFSAERPEGSISTLTIQRTEQRDSAMYRCASSVTSGSAYNEQFFGPGTRLTVL.

This chain links TRBV10-3 with TRBJ1-5; TRBD1 matches 9 bases. Trimming took 5 bases from V and 2 from J; bases not matched to a gene: 16. The CDR3 is made up of 19 amino acids. Germline V gene data show CDR1 as ENHRY and CDR2 as SYGVKD. This CDR3 is CAISKTGTGSIGGNQPQHF. The CDR3 DNA reads TGTGCCATCAGTAAGACCGGGACAGGGAGCATTGGGGGCAATCAGCCCCAGCATTTT.

V usage is TRBV19 and J usage is TRBJ2-2; TRBD1 matches 8 bases. Germline V gives CDR1 LNHDA, CDR2 SQIVND (reference sequence). The junction had 11 bases not matched to a gene; V was cut back by 7 bases and J by 4 bases. The length of the CDR3 is 16 residues. The DNA of the CDR3 is TGTGCCAGTAAACAAGACAGGGGCGCCGGCACCGGGGAGCTGTTTTTT. Its protein is CASKQDRGAGTGELFF.

J is TRBJ2-7 and V is TRBV2; 9 nucleotides agree with TRBD2. Germline V gives CDR1 SNHLY, CDR2 FYNNEI. The junction had 6 bases not matched to a gene; V was cut back by 7 bases and J by 2 bases. The CDR3 runs to 14 residues. The CDR3 protein is CASTVGLAPYEQYF. The CDR3 coding sequence is TGTGCCAGCACTGTTGGACTAGCGCCCTACGAGCAGTACTTC.

This clone was recorded once. The chain uses TRBV5-4 and TRBJ2-1, with 8 nucleotides matching TRBD2. Germline trimming cut 3 bases from V and 8 bases from J; bases unmatched to any gene: 10. Germline CDR1 and CDR2: SGHNT and YYREEE (reference sequence). The CDR3 is 15 amino acids. CDR3 region: CASSYSGTRAYEQFF. CDR3 sequence (DNA): TGTGCCAGCAGCTACTCCGGGACTAGAGCCTATGAGCAGTTCTTC.

This chain joins TRBV18 and TRBJ1-5; possible D gene TRBD1, 6 bases. The germline CDR1 and CDR2 sequences are KGHSH and LQKENI. The CDR3 extends over 14 amino acids. Trimming cost V 3 bases and J 4 bases, with 10 bases left between them. DNA for the CDR3: TGTGCCAGCTCACCCGACAGGTTAAATCAGCCCCAGCATTTT. Its translation: CASSPDRLNQPQHF. Drawing the rest from reference TRBV18 and TRBJ1-5, the complete variable domain is NAGVMQNPRHLVRRRGQEARLRCSPMKGHSHVYWYRQLPEEGLKFMVYLQKENIIDESGMPKERFSAEFPKEGPSILRIQQVVRGDSAAYFCASSPDRLNQPQHFGDGTRLSIL.

The rearrangement joins TRBV6-1 to TRBJ2-7; TRBD1 might be the D (6 bases). Germline loops: CDR1 MNHNS, CDR2 SASEGT. V was clipped by 6 bases and J by 5 bases, with 11 bases between them. The CDR3 length is 12 residues. Here the CDR3 reads CASSTQGNEQYF. In nucleotides, the CDR3 is TGTGCCAGCAGCACACAGGGTAACGAGCAGTACTTC.

The chain couples TRBV5-6 to TRBJ2-3, with 8 bases identical to TRBD2. This CDR3 is 16 amino acids long. The J segment lost 3 bases and the V segment lost 7 bases, leaving 13 bases of the junction unmatched. Germline-derived CDR1 and CDR2 are SGHDT and YYEEEE. CDR3 sequence reads: CASHWGSASGTDTQYF. The CDR3, as DNA: TGTGCCAGCCATTGGGGCTCGGCTAGCGGGACAGATACGCAGTATTTT.

The V and J genes are TRBV11-3 and TRBJ2-2, with TRBD2 identical over 8 bases. Germline trimming cut 5 bases from V and 0 bases from J; bases unmatched to any gene: 11. CDR3 size: 18 residues. Germline CDR1 SGHNT, CDR2 YENEEA. The CDR3 loop reads CASSLLDSGRANTGELFF. The DNA for the CDR3 is TGTGCCAGCAGCCTCCTCGACAGCGGGAGAGCGAACACCGGGGAGCTGTTTTTT.

The CDR3 loop reads CASSLRRLAEDEQFF. CDR3 in DNA: TGTGCCAGCAGCTTAAGGCGACTAGCGGAGGATGAGCAGTTCTTC. The V call is TRBV7-2, the J call TRBJ2-1, with 9 bases identical to TRBD2. This CDR3 spans 15 amino acids. V lost 2 bases to trimming and J lost 8 bases; unmatched junction nucleotides: 7. Germline loops: CDR1 SGHTA, CDR2 FQGNSA.